This T cell receptor beta chain emerged from a study of metastatic and nonmetastatic thyroid tumors. Turning to the study itself: Comparative analysis of repertoires was undertaken across blood and tumor or nodule tissue obtained from malignant and benign thyroid patients. Study-wide results and caveats: The study reportedly found significantly higher TCR beta diversity in malignant thyroid tumors than benign nodules, in blood and tumor.

All patients were untreated before thyroid surgery. The V end lost 0 bases, the J end lost 8 bases, and 9 bases lay between the germline ends. The germline V gene encodes CDR1 SGHRS and CDR2 YFSETQ. The CDR3 runs to 14 residues. With regard to this clone: The antigen is unknown.

TCRdb ran MiXCR on the PCR reads. This table holds about 15,000 clones, less than 30% found once. The sequenced sample consisted of adjacent normal tissue. The source is a female donor with papillary thyroid cancer or a benign thyroid nodule (not recorded which). Some clones in this sample may be carry-over from other donors' samples. The chain couples TRBV5-1 to TRBJ1-6; D is possibly TRBD1 (6 bases). The CDR3 loop is CASSLDRDDSPLHF. The CDR3 DNA reads TGCGCCAGCAGCTTGGACAGGGACGATTCACCCCTCCACTTT. The variable domain in full, with the rest retrieved from reference TRBV5-1 and TRBJ1-6, is KAGVTQTPRYLIKTRGQQVTLSCSPISGHRSVSWYQQTPGQGLQFLFEYFSETQRNKGNFPGRFSGRQFSNSRSEMNVSTLELGDSALYLCASSLDRDDSPLHFGNGTRLTVT.